The subject of this entry is one T cell receptor (beta chain). Its matching antigen is unknown. Germline V lookup: CDR1 SGDLS, CDR2 YYNGEE. Trimming left V 9 bases short and J 6 bases short, with 12 bases between. This CDR3 spans 11 amino acids. This entry belongs to a study of PD-1 blockade in mismatch repair-deficient tumors. Overall study results and limits: After pembrolizumab, tumor-resident clones rose rapidly, then generally contracted before radiologic responses.

TCRdb's table, derived via immunoSEQ multiplex PCR, lists solely in-frame clones and lacks some. The sample comprises about 34,000 clones, around 80% of which are singletons, and approximately 3.6% rests with the top ten. TCR sequencing covered a few patients who responded to pembrolizumab. This TCR derives from an adult with mismatch repair-deficient cancer. The source material was PBMCs, sampled approximately 6 weeks after starting pembrolizumab. This rearrangement joins TRBV9 to TRBJ2-5; perhaps TRBD1 as D (6 bases). The CDR3 loop reads CATRGRKTQYF. The CDR3 nucleotides read TGTGCCACGAGGGGGAGAAAGACCCAGTACTTC. Variable domain in full (rest from reference TRBV9 and TRBJ2-5): DSGVTQTPKHLITATGQRVTLRCSPRSGDLSVYWYQQSLDQGLQFLIQYYNGEERAKGNILERFSAQQFPDLHSELNLSSLELGDSALYFCATRGRKTQYFGPGTRLLVL.